A selection of T cell receptor beta chains follows, all from one sample in a study of cytomegalovirus exposure and HLA in healthy donors. TCRdb's table, derived via immunoSEQ multiplex PCR, lists solely in-frame clones and lacks some. The sample shows around 300,000 clones, approximately 90% of them seen only once. Sequences were obtained from PBMCs. These receptors were taken from a woman aged 18-29 years in good health and CMV-seronegative. The CDR3 runs from the conserved cysteine through the conserved F or W. The D gene is left open where the match is weak. Clone size is not always given. Where it is, it says once, few, many or a class for expanded clones.

TRBV1	-	TRBJ2-5	-	CTSSRRGGVLQETQYF	TGCACCAGCAGCCGTCGGGGGGGCGTTCTACAAGAGACCCAGTACTTC
TRBV9	-	TRBJ2-7	TRBD1	CASSYSHGQGYEQYF	TGTGCCAGCAGTTACTCCCACGGACAGGGCTACGAGCAGTACTTC
TRBV11-2	-	TRBJ1-2	-	CASSFGTVLGPINYGYTF	TGTGCCAGCAGCTTCGGTACCGTGTTGGGCCCGATCAACTATGGCTACACCTTC
TRBV7-6	-	TRBJ2-1	TRBD2	CASSQELAGGSYSYNEQFF	TGTGCCAGCAGCCAGGAACTAGCGGGGGGGTCCTACTCCTACAATGAGCAGTTCTTC
TRBV19	-	TRBJ1-6	-	CASSEAQNSPLHF	TGTGCCAGTAGTGAGGCTCAGAATTCACCCCTCCACTTT
TRBV7-9	-	TRBJ2-2	TRBD2	CSSSRLAGGVGNTGELFF	TGTTCCAGCAGTCGACTAGCGGGGGGCGTTGGGAACACCGGGGAGCTGTTTTTT
TRBV14	-	TRBJ2-7	-	CASSQARGLTTEQYF	TGTGCCAGCAGCCAAGCAAGGGGATTGACGACGGAGCAGTACTTC
TRBV7-3	-	TRBJ2-7	-	CASSLRGSAEQYF	TGTGCCAGCAGCTTAAGGGGCAGCGCCGAGCAGTACTTC
TRBV9	-	TRBJ1-4	TRBD1	CASSVRTGETTNEKLFF	TGTGCCAGCAGCGTTCGGACAGGGGAGACAACTAATGAAAAACTGTTTTTT
TRBV27	once	TRBJ2-1	-	CASSGLSRTFYNEQFF	TGTGCCAGCAGCGGACTCAGCCGGACTTTTTACAATGAGCAGTTCTTC
TRBV18	-	TRBJ2-1	-	CASSPLRVPYNEQFF	TGTGCCAGCTCACCCCTCCGGGTTCCCTACAATGAGCAGTTCTTC